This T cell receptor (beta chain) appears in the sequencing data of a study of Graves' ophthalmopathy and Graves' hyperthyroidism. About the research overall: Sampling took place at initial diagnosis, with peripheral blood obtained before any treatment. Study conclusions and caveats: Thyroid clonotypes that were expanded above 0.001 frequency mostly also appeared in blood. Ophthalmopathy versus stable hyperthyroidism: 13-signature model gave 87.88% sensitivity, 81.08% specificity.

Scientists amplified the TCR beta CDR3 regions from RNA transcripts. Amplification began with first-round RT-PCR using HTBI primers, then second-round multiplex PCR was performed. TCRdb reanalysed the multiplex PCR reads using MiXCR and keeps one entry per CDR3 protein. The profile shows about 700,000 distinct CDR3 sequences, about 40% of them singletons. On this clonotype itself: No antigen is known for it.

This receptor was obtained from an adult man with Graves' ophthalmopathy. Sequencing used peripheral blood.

DNA of the CDR3: TGCAGCGTGGTTGGACAGGAGGTGATCCAGTACTTC. This encodes CSVVGQEVIQYF. This chain uses TRBV29-1 with TRBJ2-5, with TRBD1 matching 7 bases. This CDR3 has 12 residues. V was pared by 6 bases and J by 10 bases, with 11 bases of the junction left unmatched. Germline V gene lookup returns CDR1 SQVTM and CDR2 ANQGSEA.